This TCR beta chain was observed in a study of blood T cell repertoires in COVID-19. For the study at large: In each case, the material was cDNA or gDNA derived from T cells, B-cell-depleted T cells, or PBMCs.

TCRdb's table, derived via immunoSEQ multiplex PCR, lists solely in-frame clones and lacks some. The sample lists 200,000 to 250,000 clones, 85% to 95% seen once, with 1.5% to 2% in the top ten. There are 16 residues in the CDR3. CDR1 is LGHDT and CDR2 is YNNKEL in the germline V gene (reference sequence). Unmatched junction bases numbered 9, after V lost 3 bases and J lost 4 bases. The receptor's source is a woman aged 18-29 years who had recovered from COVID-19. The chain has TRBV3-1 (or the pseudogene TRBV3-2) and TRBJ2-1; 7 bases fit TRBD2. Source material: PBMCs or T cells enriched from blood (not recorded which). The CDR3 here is CASSHAASGTYNEQFF. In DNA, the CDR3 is TGTGCCAGCAGCCATGCCGCTAGCGGTACTTACAATGAGCAGTTCTTC.